Detailed here is one TCR beta chain. No cognate antigen has been identified for it. No base qualities exist here, and no much larger clone lies one base off it. The immunoSEQ Assay was used to sequence TCRbeta CDR3 regions. After extraction, genomic DNA underwent amplification by bias-controlled multiplex PCR, followed by high-throughput sequencing. The paper's data handling went like this. To quantify the absolute abundance of every unique TCRbeta CDR3 region, sequences were collapsed and filtered. T cell fraction was estimated by normalizing TCRbeta template counts to usable DNA, which was measured by amplifying reference genes present in all nucleated cells. Repertoire TCRs were annotated as SARS-CoV-2-specific when V gene, CDR3 amino acid sequence and J gene were exactly matched to a known reactive TCR set. The reference SARS-CoV-2 TCR set was obtained from MIRA and was filtered for enrichment in COVID-19-positive ImmuneCODE repertoires, whereby public or cross-reactive TCRs were removed. Using the MIRA antigens, annotated TCRs were further analysed by specific ORF or by position within an ORF. Depth was the summed frequency of annotated unique rearrangements, while breadth was defined as annotated unique rearrangements over total unique productive rearrangements. Group comparisons of TCR breadth used two-sided Wilcoxon rank-sum tests. TCRdb took over this immuneACCESS table, retaining in-frame rearrangements with V and J assigned. Such tables are incomplete; in checked studies, under half of the missing clones stem from an unresolved V gene, and the remainder is unexplained. From that table come the V and J calls and clone size; the DNA was used to work out D and trimming. In this sample the table shows some 290,000 clones, 86% of which occur a single time. The ten largest clonotypes hold around 1.9% of the sample.

These data are taken from a study of Ad26.COV2.S vaccination and SARS-CoV-2 variants (dated by TCRdb to about 2021). About the full investigation: Donors in the vaccine arm were drawn from COV1001, a phase I-IIa trial of Ad26.COV2.S in healthy adults that was multicentre, randomized, double-blind and placebo-controlled. Dosing of Ad26.COV2.S was intramuscular, at either 5x10^10 or 1x10^11 viral particles, delivered as one shot or as two shots spaced 56 days apart. The specificity and breadth of SARS-CoV-2-reactive T cell receptors after Ad26.COV2.S vaccination were assessed by TCRbeta repertoire sequencing. A total of around 32 samples were included in the TCR-sequenced set, comprising around 19 Ad26.COV2.S vaccine recipients, 5 placebo recipients and 8 SARS-CoV-2 convalescent individuals. Participants in the trial were split at random into five groups of five each, receiving low-dose or high-dose Ad26.COV2.S once or twice, or else placebo on both occasions. Investigators remained blinded to trial group allocation during experiments and outcome assessment.

Interpreted using the paper, the treatment or condition label stands for: some 20 received Ad26.COV2.S at low or high dose, single or two shots; 5 received placebo; per-sample allocation not given. Repertoires of vaccine and placebo recipients were sequenced from samples collected on day 63 after the first injection. Cohort 1b enrolled around 24 adults aged 18-55 years at a single site in Boston, USA, between 29 July and 7 August 2020. Ad26.COV2.S consisted of a replication-incompetent adenovirus type 26 vector by which a prefusion-stabilized SARS-CoV-2 spike protein from the original Wuhan strain was expressed. V is clipped by 0 bases and J by 5 bases, and the sequence between their germline boundaries is 9 bases long. The germline V gene provides CDR1 SGHRS and CDR2 YFSETQ. The CDR3 goes from the cysteine to the phenylalanine over 15 residues. Here the CDR3 DNA is all that survives: 45 bases in frame from base 1.

General conclusions and limits of the study: After vaccination, spike-specific CD8+ and CD4+ T cell responses were reported to show substantial breadth. Higher spike-specific TCR breadth was observed in Ad26.COV2.S recipients than in placebo recipients (P = 0.0014). Non-spike TCR breadth was comparable between vaccine and placebo recipients, consistent with the vaccine containing only spike. The study was not powered to compare responses between vaccine doses or regimens. The authors noted that the TCR breadth and depth analyses may have underestimated total T cell responses.

The sequencing here drew on peripheral blood, taken in a trial of Ad26.COV2.S vaccine versus placebo. In this chain, TRBV5-1 is recombined with TRBJ1-6; matching of 5 bases hints at TRBD1 as the D gene. The sequence was obtained from a person aged 18 to 59 who received the Ad26.COV2.S COVID-19 vaccine or a placebo. The CDR3 in this case is CASSLEGINNSPLHF. The DNA sequence follows: TGCGCCAGCAGCTTGGAGGGGATTAATAATTCACCCCTCCACTTT. The entire variable domain, with the stretches around the CDR3 drawn from the reference TRBV5-1 and TRBJ1-6 proteins, is KAGVTQTPRYLIKTRGQQVTLSCSPISGHRSVSWYQQTPGQGLQFLFEYFSETQRNKGNFPGRFSGRQFSNSRSEMNVSTLELGDSALYLCASSLEGINNSPLHFGNGTRLTVT.